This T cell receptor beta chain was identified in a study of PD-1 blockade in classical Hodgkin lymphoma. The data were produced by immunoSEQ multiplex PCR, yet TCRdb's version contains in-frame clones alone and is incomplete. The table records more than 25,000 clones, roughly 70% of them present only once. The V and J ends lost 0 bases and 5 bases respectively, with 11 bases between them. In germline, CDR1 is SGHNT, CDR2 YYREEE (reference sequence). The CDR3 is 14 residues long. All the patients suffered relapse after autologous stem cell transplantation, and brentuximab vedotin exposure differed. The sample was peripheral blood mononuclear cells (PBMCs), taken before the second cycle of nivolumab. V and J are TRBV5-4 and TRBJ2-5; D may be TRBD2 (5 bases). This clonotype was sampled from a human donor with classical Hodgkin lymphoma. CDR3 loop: CASSLAGVEETQYF. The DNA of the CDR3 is TGTGCCAGCAGCTTGGCCGGGGTGGAGGAGACCCAGTACTTC.